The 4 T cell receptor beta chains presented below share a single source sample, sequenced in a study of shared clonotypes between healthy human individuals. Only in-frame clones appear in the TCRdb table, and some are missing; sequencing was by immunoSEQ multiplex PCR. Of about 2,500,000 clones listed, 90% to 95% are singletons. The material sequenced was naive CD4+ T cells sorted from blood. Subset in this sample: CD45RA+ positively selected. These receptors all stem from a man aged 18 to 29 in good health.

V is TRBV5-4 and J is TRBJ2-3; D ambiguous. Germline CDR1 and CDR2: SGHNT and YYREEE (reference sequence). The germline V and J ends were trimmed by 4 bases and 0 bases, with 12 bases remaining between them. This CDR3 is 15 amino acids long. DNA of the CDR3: TGTGCCAGCAGCCTCGACCCAGGTAGCACAGATACGCAGTATTTT. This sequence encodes CASSLDPGSTDTQYF.

The CDR3 reads CAIMTGGYGYTF. The CDR3 DNA reads as TGTGCCATCATGACAGGTGGATATGGCTACACCTTC. The rearrangement links TRBV10-3 to TRBJ1-2, with TRBD1 as a possible D gene (6 bases). Trimming shortened V by 7 bases and J by 5 bases, and 11 bases separated the two germline ends. The CDR3 contains 12 residues. Germline V gene sequence: CDR1 ENHRY, CDR2 SYGVKD.

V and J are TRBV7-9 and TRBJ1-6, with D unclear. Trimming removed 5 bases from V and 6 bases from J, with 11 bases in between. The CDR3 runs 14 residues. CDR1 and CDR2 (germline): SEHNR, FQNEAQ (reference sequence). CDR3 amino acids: CASSQDGFNSPLHF. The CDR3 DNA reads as TGTGCCAGCAGCCAGGACGGTTTTAATTCACCCCTCCACTTT.

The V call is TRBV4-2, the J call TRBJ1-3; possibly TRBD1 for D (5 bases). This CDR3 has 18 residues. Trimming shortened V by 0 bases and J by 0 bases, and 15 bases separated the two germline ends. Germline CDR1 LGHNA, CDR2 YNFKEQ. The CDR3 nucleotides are TGTGCCAGCAGCCAAGATAGCCGGGGGACCTCCTCTGGAAACACCATATATTTT. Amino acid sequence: CASSQDSRGTSSGNTIYF.